This T cell receptor beta chain is from a study of T cells in localized non-small cell lung cancer. In germline, CDR1 is SGHRS, CDR2 YFSETQ. The CDR3 spans 13 residues. The V end was cut by 4 bases, the J end by 4 bases, with 11 bases between. With regard to this clone: No antigen is known for it.

General study results and limits: Uninvolved adjacent lung, not tumor, had the highest T cell clonality. Appearing in adjacent lung were a median approximately 50 of the top 100 tumor clones. Heterogeneity remains possible because sequencing was limited to only one tumor region.

Using immunoSEQ multiplex PCR, the repertoire was profiled, and TCRdb retains in-frame clones only, with some absent. Of tens of thousands of clones in the sample, around 90% are singletons; the top ten hold 20% to 25%. The starting material was peripheral blood, obtained before any cancer treatment. The chain is built from TRBV5-1 and TRBJ1-1, with D perhaps matching TRBD1 (6 bases). This clonotype was obtained from a man aged 40 to 69 with stage I squamous cell lung carcinoma. The CDR3 coding sequence is TGCGCCAGCAGCGAGCCGACAGGCACTGAAGCTTTCTTT. This translates into CASSEPTGTEAFF.